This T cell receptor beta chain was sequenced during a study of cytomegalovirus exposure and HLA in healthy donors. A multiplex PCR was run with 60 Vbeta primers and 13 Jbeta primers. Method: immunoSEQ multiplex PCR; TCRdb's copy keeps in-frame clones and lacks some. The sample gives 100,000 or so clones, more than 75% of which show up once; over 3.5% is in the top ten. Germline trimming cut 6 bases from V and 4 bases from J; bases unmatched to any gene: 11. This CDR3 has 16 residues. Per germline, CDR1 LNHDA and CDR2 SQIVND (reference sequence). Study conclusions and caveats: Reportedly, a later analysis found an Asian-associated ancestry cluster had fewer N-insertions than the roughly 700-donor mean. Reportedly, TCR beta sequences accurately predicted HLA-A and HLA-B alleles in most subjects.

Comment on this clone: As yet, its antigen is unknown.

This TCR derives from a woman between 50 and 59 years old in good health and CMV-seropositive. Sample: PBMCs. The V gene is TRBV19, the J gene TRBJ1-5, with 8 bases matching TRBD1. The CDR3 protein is CASRSLRGDRNQPQHF. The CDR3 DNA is TGTGCCAGTAGAAGCCTAAGGGGGGACAGGAATCAGCCCCAGCATTTT.